A selection of T cell receptor beta chains follows, all from one sample in a study of response to subunit inactivated influenza vaccine. TCRdb reanalysed the RT-PCR reads using MiXCR and keeps one entry per CDR3 protein. This sample yields about 780,000 distinct CDR3 sequences, of which roughly 18% are seen a single time; 9.5% to 13% belongs to the top ten. The source material was PBMCs from blood, sampled approximately 5 days after vaccination. The receptors stem from a man between 50 and 59 years old who received an inactivated influenza vaccine. The CDR3 runs from the conserved cysteine through the conserved F or W.

V gene: TRBV5-6
J gene: TRBJ2-7
CDR3 protein: CASSFVGTSYEQYF

V gene: TRBV27
J gene: TRBJ2-4
CDR3 protein: CASRRQGAELTKNIQYF

V gene: TRBV7-2
J gene: TRBJ2-7
CDR3 protein: CASSPYGLALAFEQYF

V gene: TRBV12-3/TRBV12-4
J gene: TRBJ2-1
CDR3 protein: CASSLFGSSYNEQFF

V gene: TRBV6-1
J gene: TRBJ2-1
CDR3 protein: CASSTPARRNEQFF

V gene: TRBV12-5
J gene: TRBJ1-6
CDR3 protein: CASGFGTEQDSPLHF

V gene: TRBV7-8
J gene: TRBJ2-3
CDR3 protein: CASSRTSGFTDTQYF

V gene: TRBV25-1
J gene: TRBJ2-5
CDR3 protein: CASILGETQYF

V gene: TRBV20-1
J gene: TRBJ2-2
CDR3 protein: CSASGPISTGELFF

V gene: TRBV20-1
J gene: TRBJ2-7
CDR3 protein: CSARGRGRSYEQYF

V gene: TRBV20-1
J gene: TRBJ2-2
CDR3 protein: CSARLGTSGTGELFF

V gene: TRBV7-9
J gene: TRBJ2-7
CDR3 protein: CASSLVRDRSYEQYF

V gene: TRBV4-2
J gene: TRBJ2-7
CDR3 protein: CASSQDSGTGGFEQYF

V gene: TRBV7-2
J gene: TRBJ1-6
CDR3 protein: CASSFGNPTNNSPLHF

V gene: TRBV20-1
J gene: TRBJ1-2
CDR3 protein: CSVDPQGASGYTF

V gene: TRBV15
J gene: TRBJ2-1
CDR3 protein: CATSRGLAGAYNEQFF

V gene: TRBV20-1
J gene: TRBJ2-5
CDR3 protein: CSAYRPSGRGGETQYF

V gene: TRBV5-1
J gene: TRBJ2-3
CDR3 protein: CASSLVAAEVGTDTQYF

V gene: TRBV3-1
J gene: TRBJ1-2
CDR3 protein: CASSQDWGSLGYTF

V gene: TRBV6-5
J gene: TRBJ2-7
CDR3 protein: CASSYARGSYEQYF

V gene: TRBV20-1
J gene: TRBJ1-5
CDR3 protein: CSANPVNQPQHF

V gene: TRBV4-3
J gene: TRBJ2-7
CDR3 protein: CASSQDKTSYEQYF

V gene: TRBV4-3
J gene: TRBJ2-1
CDR3 protein: CASSQDERGYNEQFF

V gene: TRBV6-2/TRBV6-3
J gene: TRBJ1-2
CDR3 protein: CASESGKPLGHNYGYTF

V gene: TRBV5-1
J gene: TRBJ2-5
CDR3 protein: CASSYRIDRVQETQYF

V gene: TRBV3-1
J gene: TRBJ2-1
CDR3 protein: CASSQDYTTYNEQFF

V gene: TRBV7-2
J gene: TRBJ2-5
CDR3 protein: CASSSGTSGRLGTQYF

V gene: TRBV29-1
J gene: TRBJ1-1
CDR3 protein: CSAGTANTEAFF

V gene: TRBV20-1
J gene: TRBJ1-6
CDR3 protein: CSASRSNSPLHF

V gene: TRBV20-1
J gene: TRBJ2-1
CDR3 protein: CSAQGLAGENEQFF

V gene: TRBV6-2/TRBV6-3
J gene: TRBJ1-1
CDR3 protein: CASSYSNLRSTEAFF

V gene: TRBV20-1
J gene: TRBJ2-1
CDR3 protein: CSATRGGWGEQFF

V gene: TRBV29-1
J gene: TRBJ2-7
CDR3 protein: CSVAPGQGLYEQYF

V gene: TRBV20-1
J gene: TRBJ1-4
CDR3 protein: CSARPGGSNEKLFF

V gene: TRBV12-3/TRBV12-4
J gene: TRBJ2-2
CDR3 protein: CASSFIRIGSGELFF

V gene: TRBV12-3/TRBV12-4
J gene: TRBJ1-4
CDR3 protein: CASSLQGGRLFF

V gene: TRBV7-3
J gene: TRBJ2-1
CDR3 protein: CASSSGLANEQFF

V gene: TRBV6-5
J gene: TRBJ2-7
CDR3 protein: CASTDGNYEQYF

V gene: TRBV15
J gene: TRBJ2-7
CDR3 protein: CATSDRTQRLVYEQYF

V gene: TRBV28
J gene: TRBJ2-7
CDR3 protein: CASSFSWQGAWEQYF

V gene: TRBV29-1
J gene: TRBJ2-7
CDR3 protein: CSVRRGYEQHF

V gene: TRBV29-1
J gene: TRBJ1-1
CDR3 protein: CSVEGRPTEAFF

V gene: TRBV11-1
J gene: TRBJ1-2
CDR3 protein: CASSSLIGQGASPNYGYTF

V gene: TRBV7-9
J gene: TRBJ2-1
CDR3 protein: CASSLSGRASEQFF

V gene: TRBV6-5
J gene: TRBJ1-2
CDR3 protein: CASSRQNYGYTF

V gene: TRBV29-1
J gene: TRBJ2-5
CDR3 protein: CSVEGTGVSAQYF

V gene: TRBV11-2
J gene: TRBJ2-7
CDR3 protein: CASRDWPGENHEQYF

V gene: TRBV28
J gene: TRBJ2-7
CDR3 protein: CASSPPGGRNYEQYF

V gene: TRBV7-2
J gene: TRBJ2-5
CDR3 protein: CASSEGQGQETQYF

V gene: TRBV20-1
J gene: TRBJ2-5
CDR3 protein: CSARDKLSQETQYF

V gene: TRBV6-5
J gene: TRBJ2-7
CDR3 protein: CASSYDGSYEQYF

V gene: TRBV4-3
J gene: TRBJ1-5
CDR3 protein: CASSQDRAQPQHF

V gene: TRBV2
J gene: TRBJ2-7
CDR3 protein: CASSRGRAYEQYF

V gene: TRBV2
J gene: TRBJ2-1
CDR3 protein: CASRGTSRLEQFF